One and the same sample provided the 11 T cell receptor beta chains below, sequenced in a study of shared clonotypes between healthy human individuals. Clones were sequenced by immunoSEQ multiplex PCR, and TCRdb holds only the in-frame ones, with some missing. The table lists 2 million to 2.5 million clones, 90% to 96% of them singletons, with over 0.1% in the top ten. The specimen sequenced was naive CD4+ T cells sorted from blood. Subset in this sample: CD45RA+ positively selected. These receptor sequences come from a man aged 18 to 30 in good health.

The chain has TRBV5-6 and TRBJ1-6; no definite D call. V lost 0 bases and J 4 bases, leaving 11 bases between the germline ends. The CDR3 consists of 16 residues. The germline V gene has CDR1 SGHDT and CDR2 YYEEEE. The CDR3 DNA reads as TGTGCCAGCAGCTTGGATGCTGTGTCGTATAATTCACCCCTCCACTTT. Amino acids: CASSLDAVSYNSPLHF.

V usage is TRBV18 and J usage is TRBJ2-7; D is unresolved. The CDR3 runs to 14 residues. Germline CDR1 is KGHSH and CDR2 is LQKENI. Trimming shortened V by 8 bases and J by 5 bases, and 19 bases separated the two germline ends. The DNA of the CDR3 is TGTGCCAGCCGAGTGTCCGACTGGTTGGACGAGCAGTACTTC. This sequence encodes CASRVSDWLDEQYF.

This clone showed up just once. V and J are TRBV6-5 and TRBJ2-6, with D hard to call. The CDR3 runs to 15 residues. CDR1 MNHEY and CDR2 SVGAGI come from the germline V gene. V dropped 8 bases and J dropped 0 bases, with 11 bases sitting between them. The CDR3 DNA reads as TGTGCCAGCTACGCGATGCCCTCTGGGGCCAACGTCCTGACTTTC. It translates to CASYAMPSGANVLTF.

The rearrangement joins TRBV6-5 to TRBJ2-3; 9 bases match TRBD2. Germline-derived CDR1 and CDR2 are MNHEY and SVGAGI. The CDR3 loop spans 15 amino acids. The V segment lost 6 bases and the J segment 1 base; nucleotides outside the gene matches: 5. The CDR3 loop is CASRPRLAGTDTQYF. Written as DNA, the CDR3 is TGTGCCAGCAGACCCCGACTAGCGGGCACAGATACGCAGTATTTT.

The gene calls are TRBV28 and TRBJ2-7, with 10 bases matching TRBD1. Germline-derived CDR1 and CDR2 are MDHEN and SYDVKM. Trimming took 3 bases from V and 6 from J; bases not matched to a gene: 8. CDR3 length: 15 residues. CDR3 sequence: CASSLPGQGFGEQYF. For the CDR3, the DNA is TGTGCCAGCAGTTTGCCGGGACAGGGGTTTGGCGAGCAGTACTTC.

The chain combines TRBV6-6 with TRBJ2-7; 11 nucleotides match TRBD1. Germline-derived CDR1 and CDR2 are MNHNY and SVGAGI (reference sequence). The V segment lost 0 bases and the J segment 7 bases; nucleotides outside the gene matches: 5. The CDR3 has 15 residues. CDR3 sequence: CASSYSDRGLREQYF. In nucleotides, the CDR3 is TGTGCCAGCAGTTACTCGGACAGGGGGCTCCGGGAGCAGTACTTC.

The V and J genes are TRBV7-9 and TRBJ1-4, with 7 nucleotides matching TRBD1. J gave up 8 bases and V 1 base, and 10 bases lay outside the gene matches. This CDR3 is built from 16 residues. Germline assignment: CDR1 SEHNR and CDR2 FQNEAQ (reference sequence). The CDR3 bases are TGTGCCAGCAGCTTAGTCCAGGGGGAATTGAAAGAAAAACTGTTTTTT. This encodes CASSLVQGELKEKLFF.

CDR3 DNA sequence: TGTGCCAGCAGCTTAGAGGCGACTAGCGGGGGAGAGACCCAGTACTTC. Its translation: CASSLEATSGGETQYF. V is TRBV7-2 and J is TRBJ2-5; 12 bases line up with TRBD2. The V gene end was trimmed by 1 base and the J gene end by 4 bases; junction bases not matched to a gene: 4. There are 16 residues in the CDR3. From germline, CDR1 is SGHTA and CDR2 FQGNSA.

This clone was detected once. V is TRBV5-1 and J is TRBJ1-1; D is ambiguous. The ends were cut back, 2 bases at V and 2 bases at J, with 7 bases in the middle. The CDR3 consists of 13 residues. Germline V lookup: CDR1 SGHRS, CDR2 YFSETQ. DNA of the CDR3: TGCGCCAGCAGCTTTACAATTAACACTGAAGCTTTCTTT. It yields the protein CASSFTINTEAFF.

On this clone: The same CDR3 arises from other DNA sequences in this sample as well. The genes are TRBV6-5 and TRBJ2-7; 7 bases map to TRBD1. The trim removed 6 bases at V and 2 bases at J, leaving 4 bases unmatched. This CDR3 is built from 13 residues. CDR1 is MNHEY and CDR2 is SVGAGI in the germline V gene. CDR3 loop: CASRPTGPYEQYF. The CDR3 DNA sequence: TGTGCCAGCAGACCGACAGGGCCCTACGAGCAGTACTTC.

A remark on this clone: Its ends do not fully match the called genes, so a read error is possible. This chain links TRBV28 with TRBJ1-2; maybe TRBD1 (5 bases). CDR3 length equals 10 residues. The germline CDR1 and CDR2 sequences are MDHEN and SYDVKM. The CDR3 DNA follows: TGTGCCACCTTCAGGGATGGCCTGGGGTTC. Protein: CATFRDGLGF.